Listed below are T cell receptor beta chains from one sample, sequenced in a study of monozygotic twins with inflammatory bowel disease. Using the 5' RACE reads, TCRdb records one entry per CDR3 protein without DNA. This repertoire includes 300,000 to 450,000 distinct CDR3 sequences. The source material was blood. The receptor source for this set is a human donor with ulcerative colitis or Crohn's disease, or a healthy co-twin of an affected twin (not recorded which). The CDR3 runs from the conserved cysteine through the conserved F or W.

CDR3 protein: CASSLSGRVSKKQFF; CDR3 length: 15; V gene: TRBV27; J gene: TRBJ2-1
CDR3 protein: CSAPTSGTTDTQYF; CDR3 length: 14; V gene: TRBV20-1; J gene: TRBJ2-3
CDR3 protein: CSARGTVNTGELFF; CDR3 length: 14; V gene: TRBV20-1; J gene: TRBJ2-2
CDR3 protein: CASSERQAYEQYF; CDR3 length: 13; V gene: TRBV18; J gene: TRBJ2-7
CDR3 protein: CASMRTGGSYEQYF; CDR3 length: 14; V gene: TRBV6-2/TRBV6-3; J gene: TRBJ2-7
CDR3 protein: CASSIYSGFDEQYF; CDR3 length: 14; V gene: TRBV19; J gene: TRBJ2-7
CDR3 protein: CASSPGDLVQPQHF; CDR3 length: 14; V gene: TRBV18; J gene: TRBJ1-5
CDR3 protein: CSVEDGATDTQYF; CDR3 length: 13; V gene: TRBV29-1; J gene: TRBJ2-3
CDR3 protein: CASSLSVLVPTGELFF; CDR3 length: 16; V gene: TRBV7-3; J gene: TRBJ2-2
CDR3 protein: CASSLGTSGAQETQYF; CDR3 length: 16; V gene: TRBV5-1; J gene: TRBJ2-5
CDR3 protein: CASSVGVTSSYEQYF; CDR3 length: 15; V gene: TRBV9; J gene: TRBJ2-7
CDR3 protein: CASSLSPAGSNTEAFF; CDR3 length: 16; V gene: TRBV7-6; J gene: TRBJ1-1
CDR3 protein: CAISEEASGGPGELFF; CDR3 length: 16; V gene: TRBV10-3; J gene: TRBJ2-2
CDR3 protein: CSARAARGDSTDTQYF; CDR3 length: 16; V gene: TRBV20-1; J gene: TRBJ2-3
CDR3 protein: CSVEDWGNLSNEQFF; CDR3 length: 15; V gene: TRBV29-1; J gene: TRBJ2-1
CDR3 protein: CASSTPDRGAGELFF; CDR3 length: 15; V gene: TRBV3-1; J gene: TRBJ2-2
CDR3 protein: CASRQTGNTGELFF; CDR3 length: 14; V gene: TRBV6-1; J gene: TRBJ2-2
CDR3 protein: CASSVIGTGYSPLHF; CDR3 length: 15; V gene: TRBV9; J gene: TRBJ1-6
CDR3 protein: CASSWTGGPNTEAFF; CDR3 length: 15; V gene: TRBV12-3/TRBV12-4; J gene: TRBJ1-1
CDR3 protein: CASSPDSRETQYF; CDR3 length: 13; V gene: TRBV12-3/TRBV12-4; J gene: TRBJ2-5
CDR3 protein: CASGLGQTTDTQYF; CDR3 length: 14; V gene: TRBV12-5; J gene: TRBJ2-3
CDR3 protein: CASRLDRRINNEQFF; CDR3 length: 15; V gene: TRBV6-2/TRBV6-3; J gene: TRBJ2-1
CDR3 protein: CSAAFGGGFMNTEAFF; CDR3 length: 16; V gene: TRBV29-1; J gene: TRBJ1-1
CDR3 protein: CASSFEWGDQPQHF; CDR3 length: 14; V gene: TRBV7-2; J gene: TRBJ1-5
CDR3 protein: CATCGDAGAYEQYF; CDR3 length: 14; V gene: TRBV6-2/TRBV6-3; J gene: TRBJ2-7
CDR3 protein: CASIAGAVGYEQYF; CDR3 length: 14; V gene: TRBV28; J gene: TRBJ2-7
CDR3 protein: CASSRALGTNTEAFF; CDR3 length: 15; V gene: TRBV11-2; J gene: TRBJ1-1
CDR3 protein: CASSLEGGLWQETQYF; CDR3 length: 16; V gene: TRBV11-2; J gene: TRBJ2-5
CDR3 protein: CATLLGGSSYEQYF; CDR3 length: 14; V gene: TRBV6-6; J gene: TRBJ2-7
CDR3 protein: CASSLGGHYTEAFF; CDR3 length: 14; V gene: TRBV4-3; J gene: TRBJ1-1
CDR3 protein: CASSLTPSGGSTDTQYF; CDR3 length: 17; V gene: TRBV7-2; J gene: TRBJ2-3
CDR3 protein: CATLLPCEQPQHF; CDR3 length: 13; V gene: TRBV24-1; J gene: TRBJ1-5
CDR3 protein: CASSFGGGAYEQYF; CDR3 length: 14; V gene: TRBV5-1; J gene: TRBJ2-7
CDR3 protein: CASSLTPDSNYGYTF; CDR3 length: 15; V gene: TRBV7-3; J gene: TRBJ1-2
CDR3 protein: CASSLFTGGGYEQYF; CDR3 length: 15; V gene: TRBV13; J gene: TRBJ2-7
CDR3 protein: CASSLQGPPGETQYF; CDR3 length: 15; V gene: TRBV12-3/TRBV12-4; J gene: TRBJ2-5
CDR3 protein: CASSYPDQNFYEQYF; CDR3 length: 15; V gene: TRBV6-2/TRBV6-3; J gene: TRBJ2-7
CDR3 protein: CASSLGSFEQYF; CDR3 length: 12; V gene: TRBV5-6; J gene: TRBJ2-7
CDR3 protein: CAWMGDILYGYTF; CDR3 length: 13; V gene: TRBV30; J gene: TRBJ1-2